This TCR beta chain stems from a study of T-cell memory formation after mild COVID-19. Points from the study as a whole: Contracting CD4+ clones sat mainly in CM and EM; CD8+ in EMRA. Second-wave clones that peaked on day 37 lacked confirmed SARS-CoV-2 specificity. Clones contracting across day 15 to 85 had a balanced CD4/CD8 profile; later expanding clones leaned CD4+.

cDNA libraries for TCR alpha and TCR beta, carrying sample barcodes and UMIs, came from 5'RACE with constant-segment primers. A single record per CDR3 protein comes from TCRdb applying MiXCR to the 5' RACE reads. The sample holds a few hundred thousand distinct CDR3 sequences, around 21% seen once. Regarding this clonotype: Its specificity is unknown.

Losses at the gene ends were 5 bases for V and 3 bases for J; bases not matched to a gene: 1. In germline, CDR1 is SGHTA, CDR2 FQGNSA. The CDR3 loop spans 14 amino acids. The sequencing sample was made of PBMCs or a T cell subset sorted from them (not recorded which). The chain has TRBV7-2 and TRBJ2-2; 9 nucleotides agree with TRBD2. This TCR was recovered from an adult woman who had mild COVID-19 (a few samples of this study predate the infection). Cell type and time point are not known. CDR3 sequence reads: CASSRLADTGELFF. The CDR3 bases are TGTGCCAGCAGCCGACTAGCGGACACCGGGGAGCTGTTTTTT.